This T cell receptor (beta chain) is from a study of PD-1 blockade in mismatch repair-deficient tumors. The wider study: Patients had around 11 mismatch repair-deficient cancer types, all previously treated and progressing.

Profiled with immunoSEQ multiplex PCR; TCRdb holds only in-frame clones, not every one. The table shows around 52,000 clones, with more than 65% occurring only once. Germline CDR1 reads LNHDA; CDR2 reads SQIVND (reference sequence). Between the trimmed V and J ends, which lost 9 bases and 5 bases, there was a span of 25 bases. The CDR3 is 16 amino acids. Every patient had mismatch repair deficiency by PCR or immunohistochemistry. On this clone: The antigen is undetermined.

Notes on the study in general: Rapid post-treatment expansion, then contraction, generally preceding radiologic response, marked tumor-resident clones.

The chain is built from TRBV19 and TRBJ1-1; possibly TRBD1 for D (5 bases). The sequence derives from an adult with mismatch repair-deficient cancer. Sequenced here: peripheral blood, sampled 20 weeks after starting pembrolizumab. For the CDR3, the DNA is TGTGCCAGAAGTGGGCAGGGACGACGTAGGCGGACTGAAGCTTTCTTT. This encodes CARSGQGRRRRTEAFF.